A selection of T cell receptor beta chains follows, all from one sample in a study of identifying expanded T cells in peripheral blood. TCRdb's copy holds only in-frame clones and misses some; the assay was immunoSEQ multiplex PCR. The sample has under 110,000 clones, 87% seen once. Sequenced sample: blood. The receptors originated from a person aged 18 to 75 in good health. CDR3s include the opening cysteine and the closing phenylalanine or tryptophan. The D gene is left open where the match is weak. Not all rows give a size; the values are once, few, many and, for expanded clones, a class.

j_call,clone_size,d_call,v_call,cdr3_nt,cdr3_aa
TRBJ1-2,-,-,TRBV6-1,TGTGCCAGCAGTGAATTCTATGGCTACACCTTC,CASSEFYGYTF
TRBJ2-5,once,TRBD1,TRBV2,TGTGCCAGCTGGTCCGGACAGGAAACCGCTTGGGAGACCCAGTACTTC,CASWSGQETAWETQYF
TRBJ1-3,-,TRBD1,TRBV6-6,TGTGCCAGCAGTTACTCCGGGACAGGGGGTGGAAACACCATATATTTT,CASSYSGTGGGNTIYF
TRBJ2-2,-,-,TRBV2,TGTGCCAGCCTTTACCAGAGGAACACCGGGGAGCTGTTTTTT,CASLYQRNTGELFF
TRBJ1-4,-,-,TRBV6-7,TGTGCCAGCAAATGTCCTAAAACCAGCCCGGGGGTATATGAAAAACTGTTTTTT,CASKCPKTSPGVYEKLFF
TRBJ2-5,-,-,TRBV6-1,TGTGCCAGCAGTCCACTGGGGGGCAGCAGGGAGACCCAGTACTTC,CASSPLGGSRETQYF
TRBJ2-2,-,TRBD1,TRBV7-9,TGTGCCAGCAGCCTGGACAGGGGGCGGGCCGGGGAGCTGTTTTTT,CASSLDRGRAGELFF
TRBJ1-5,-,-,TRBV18,TGTGCCAGCTCAGTGGTGGGTCAGCGGAATCAGCCCCAGCATTTT,CASSVVGQRNQPQHF
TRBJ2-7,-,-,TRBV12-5,TGTGCTAGTGGACCCTCGTACGTGTCATACGAGCAGTACTTC,CASGPSYVSYEQYF
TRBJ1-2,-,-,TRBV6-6,TGTGCCAGCAGTCAGAGTGATACCAGGGCCTATGGCTACACCTTC,CASSQSDTRAYGYTF
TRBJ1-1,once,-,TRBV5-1,TGCGCCAGCAGCTTCAGTGAACAAACTGAAGCTTTCTTT,CASSFSEQTEAFF
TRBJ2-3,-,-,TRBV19,TGTGCCAGTAGTCTAACCTTCTACACAGATACGCAGTATTTT,CASSLTFYTDTQYF
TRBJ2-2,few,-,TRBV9,TGTGCCAGCAGCGTAGCCCCTAACACCGGGGAGCTGTTTTTT,CASSVAPNTGELFF
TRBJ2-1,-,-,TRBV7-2,TGTGCCAGCAGCTTCCGGGGCAACAATGAGCAGTTCTTC,CASSFRGNNEQFF
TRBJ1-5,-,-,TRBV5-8,TGTGCCAGCAGCTTGCAGGGGTGGTCGTTTAATCAGCCCCAGCATTTT,CASSLQGWSFNQPQHF
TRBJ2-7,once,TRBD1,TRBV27,TGTGCCAGCAGTTTAAGGACAGGGGAGCAGTACTTC,CASSLRTGEQYF
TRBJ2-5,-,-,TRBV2,TGTGCCAGCAGTGAATCTGTGACCGGGGTAGAGACCCAGTACTTC,CASSESVTGVETQYF
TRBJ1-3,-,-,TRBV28,TGTGCCAGCAGCCTGGACACTCTCTCTGGAAACACCATATATTTT,CASSLDTLSGNTIYF
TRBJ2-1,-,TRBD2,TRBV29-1,TGCAGCGTTCCCATTAGCGGGGGGGCCAGGTGGTCCTACAATGAGCAGTTCTTC,CSVPISGGARWSYNEQFF
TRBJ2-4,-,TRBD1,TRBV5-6,TGTGCCAGCAGCCCCGGACAGGCGGTCAAAAACATTCAGTACTTC,CASSPGQAVKNIQYF
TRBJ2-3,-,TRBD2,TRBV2,TGTGCCAGCAGCGGACTAGACGCGTGGGCAGATACGCAGTATTTT,CASSGLDAWADTQYF
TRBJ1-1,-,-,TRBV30,TGTGCCTGGAGTCCCCCTTCCACCCCGGTTACTGAAGCTTTCTTT,CAWSPPSTPVTEAFF
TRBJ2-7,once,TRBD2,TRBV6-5,TGTGCCAGCAGTTACTCGTATTCGGGGGGGTTCGAGCAGTACTTC,CASSYSYSGGFEQYF
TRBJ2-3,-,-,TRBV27,TGTGCCAGCAGTTCCCGGGGGAGGTCGGGACCCTACCCGGATACGCAGTATTTT,CASSSRGRSGPYPDTQYF
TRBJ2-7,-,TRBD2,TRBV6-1,TGTGCCAGCAGTGAAGCGCCTAGCGGGACCTCCTACGAGCAGTACTTC,CASSEAPSGTSYEQYF
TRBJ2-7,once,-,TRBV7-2,TGTGCCAGCAGCTTAGAAGCTACCTACGAGCAGTACTTC,CASSLEATYEQYF
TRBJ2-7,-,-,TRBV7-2,TGTGCCAGCAGCTTCGCGTCAGGGGCGACCTACGAGCAGTACTTC,CASSFASGATYEQYF
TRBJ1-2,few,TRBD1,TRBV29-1,TGCAGCGCGATACCGGGACAGGTGGACGGCTACACCTTC,CSAIPGQVDGYTF
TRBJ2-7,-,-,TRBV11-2,TGTGCCAGCAGCTTTGGGACACATTACGAGCAGTACTTC,CASSFGTHYEQYF
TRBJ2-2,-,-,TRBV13,TGTGCCAGCAGCCCATGGACGAACACCGGGGAGCTGTTTTTT,CASSPWTNTGELFF
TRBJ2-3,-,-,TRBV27,TGTGCCAGCAGCTCCTCCCTTGTCCTGGATACGCAGTATTTT,CASSSSLVLDTQYF
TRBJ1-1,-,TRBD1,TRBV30,TGTGCCTGGAGTGTTTCGGCCAGGGGGAAAGCTTTCTTT,CAWSVSARGKAFF
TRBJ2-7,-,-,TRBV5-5,TGTGCCAGCAGCTTGGTGTCTCTTTTCGGGGTCTCCTACGAGCAGTACTTC,CASSLVSLFGVSYEQYF
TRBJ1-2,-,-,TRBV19,TGTGCCAGTAGTATAGATAGTGTTTTCGGGGACTATGGCTACACCTTC,CASSIDSVFGDYGYTF
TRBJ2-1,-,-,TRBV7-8,TGTGCCACCCAGAAGGGCGGGCAAGAGGTGAGCCCCAATGAGCAGTTCTTC,CATQKGGQEVSPNEQFF
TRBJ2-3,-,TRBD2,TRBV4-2,TGTGCCAGCAGCCTACGACTAGCGGGGGAGCGCACAGATACGCAGTATTTT,CASSLRLAGERTDTQYF
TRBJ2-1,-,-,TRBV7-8,TGTGCCAGCAGCGGTCAGGCCTGGATCAATGAGCAGTTCTTC,CASSGQAWINEQFF
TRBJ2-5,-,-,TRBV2,TGTGCCAGCAGTGAATACGCTGCGGAAGAGACCCAGTACTTC,CASSEYAAEETQYF
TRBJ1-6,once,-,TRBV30,TGTGCCTGGAGTGTGGGTTCTCCTCTCCCAGGTAATTCACCCCTCCACTTT,CAWSVGSPLPGNSPLHF
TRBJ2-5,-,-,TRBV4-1,TGCGCCAGCAGCCAAGAGGCTACTCTGGGGCAGTACTTC,CASSQEATLGQYF
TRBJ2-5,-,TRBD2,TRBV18,TGTGCCAGCTCTAGAGGGAGGGTTTCTGGAGAGACCCAGTACTTC,CASSRGRVSGETQYF
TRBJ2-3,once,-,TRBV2,TGTGCCAGCAGTGATATGCGCCCTAGGGGCGGGGTAGATACGCAGTATTTT,CASSDMRPRGGVDTQYF
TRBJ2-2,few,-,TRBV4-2,TGTGCCAGCAGCCAAGAGGGGAGAGGGACTCTTCCCACCGGGGAGCTGTTTTTT,CASSQEGRGTLPTGELFF
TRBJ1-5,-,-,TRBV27,TGTGCCAGCAGTCTGATTAATGGGGATCAGCCCCAGCATTTT,CASSLINGDQPQHF
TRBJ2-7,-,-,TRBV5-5,TGTGCCAGCAGCTTGGGCCTTGGGACATCGGGTAGGGACGAGCAGTACTTC,CASSLGLGTSGRDEQYF
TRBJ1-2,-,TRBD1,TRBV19,TGTGCCAGTAGTGGGCGGACAGGGCTTGACTATGGCTACACCTTC,CASSGRTGLDYGYTF
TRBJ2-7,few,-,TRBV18,TGTGCCAGCTCACCCCCAGGGGTCGCGGACGAGCAGTACTTC,CASSPPGVADEQYF
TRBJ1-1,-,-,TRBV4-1,TGCGCCAGCAGCCAGGGGCAGCTGAACACTGAAGCTTTCTTT,CASSQGQLNTEAFF